This is a list of T cell receptor beta chains from one sample in a study of CD8 T cells in ankylosing spondylitis. TCRdb re-called the 5' RACE reads through MiXCR, storing one row per CDR3 protein. Of 200,000 or so distinct CDR3 sequences listed, about 20% are singletons. The sample was blood, either unsorted or a sorted T cell fraction (not recorded which). All receptors derive from a male donor aged 10-30 years with ankylosing spondylitis or in good health (not recorded which). CDR3s include the opening cysteine and the closing phenylalanine or tryptophan. D genes are given only for firm matches. The size field is filled for only some rows; it gives once, few, many or a size class.

clone size | D gene | J gene | V gene | CDR3 DNA | CDR3 protein
few | - | TRBJ2-1 | TRBV29-1 | TGCAGCGGGCAGGCCATCTCCTACAATGAGCAGTTCTTC | CSGQAISYNEQFF
many | - | TRBJ2-4 | TRBV5-1 | TGCGCCAGCAGCCGCGGTGGAGGGGCCCAAAACATTCAGTACTTC | CASSRGGGAQNIQYF
- | TRBD1 | TRBJ2-1 | TRBV7-6 | TGTGCCAGCAGCACCGGGACAGGGGGTAACAATGAGCAGTTCTTC | CASSTGTGGNNEQFF
many | TRBD2 | TRBJ2-2 | TRBV7-2 | TGTGCCAGCAGCATACTAGCGGGAGGTACCGGGGAGCTGTTTTTT | CASSILAGGTGELFF
many | - | TRBJ2-1 | TRBV20-1 | TGCAGTGCCCCTTTCCGTTGGGAGCAGTTCTTC | CSAPFRWEQFF
many | TRBD2 | TRBJ2-1 | TRBV4-2 | TGTGCCAGCAGCCAAGGAAAGGGGACTAGCTGGATCAATGAGCAGTTCTTC | CASSQGKGTSWINEQFF
- | - | TRBJ2-3 | TRBV6-5 | TGTGCCAGCAGTTATGGGGGACCTAGCACAGATACGCAGTATTTT | CASSYGGPSTDTQYF
- | - | TRBJ2-1 | TRBV11-1 | TGTGCCAGCAGCTTGAGAGGGCAGCACCAATTTACCTACAATGAGCAGTTCTTC | CASSLRGQHQFTYNEQFF
many | - | TRBJ2-7 | TRBV6-2/TRBV6-3 | TGTGCCAGCCAGCGGCTGGGGTACGAGCAGTACTTC | CASQRLGYEQYF
many | - | TRBJ1-3 | TRBV12-3/TRBV12-4 | TGTGCCAGCAGTTTACAGGGTGGTCTTAAGGGAAACACCATATATTTT | CASSLQGGLKGNTIYF
- | - | TRBJ1-1 | TRBV20-1 | TGCAGTGCTAGAGTCGGGGGGGGAAGTACTGAAGCTTTCTTT | CSARVGGGSTEAFF
many | TRBD2 | TRBJ2-1 | TRBV5-6 | TGTGCCAGCAGCTTTGATGCGGGAGACACGTTCTTC | CASSFDAGDTFF
- | - | TRBJ2-1 | TRBV9 | TGTGCCAGCAGCGTAGAGTGGCTTAGTGAGCAGTTCTTC | CASSVEWLSEQFF
few | TRBD2 | TRBJ2-1 | TRBV20-1 | TGCAGTGCTGTCCCCACACAGCGGGAGCGGATCAATGAGCAGTTCTTC | CSAVPTQRERINEQFF
many | - | TRBJ2-6 | TRBV15 | TGTGCCACCAGCGACCGCTCTGGGGCCAACGTCCTGACTTTC | CATSDRSGANVLTF
many | TRBD2 | TRBJ2-7 | TRBV27 | TGTGCCAGCAGGTCCCTAGCGGGAGAGTTGGGGCAGTACTTC | CASRSLAGELGQYF
many | - | TRBJ2-7 | TRBV7-9 | TGTGCCAGCAGCTTGGGTACAACGAGTGTGTACTTC | CASSLGTTSVYF
many | TRBD2 | TRBJ2-4 | TRBV30 | TGTGCCTGGAGTCCTAGCGGGAGGAACATTCAGTACTTC | CAWSPSGRNIQYF
many | - | TRBJ1-1 | TRBV5-1 | TGCGCCAGCAGCTTTGGGAGTGGCACAAACACTGAAGCTTTCTTT | CASSFGSGTNTEAFF
many | TRBD1 | TRBJ2-1 | TRBV5-6 | TGTGCCAGCACCGAATTCGGGACAGGCTTCAATGAGCAGTTCTTC | CASTEFGTGFNEQFF
many | - | TRBJ2-1 | TRBV19 | TGTGCCAGTAGTATAGAACTATCCTACAATGAGCAGTTCTTC | CASSIELSYNEQFF